What follows are 8 T cell receptor beta chains derived from one specimen sequenced in a study of blood T cell repertoires in COVID-19. This table comes from immunoSEQ multiplex PCR, and its TCRdb copy is limited to in-frame clones, with some not included. Here the sample spans some 200,000 clones, roughly 82% being singletons. Sequencing was done on a sample of PBMCs or T cells enriched from blood (not recorded which). The source is a man aged 40-49 years who had recovered from COVID-19.

The J gene is TRBJ2-3, the V gene TRBV9; D is ambiguous. The V gene's germline CDR1 is SGDLS and CDR2 YYNGEE. The CDR3 runs to 14 residues. The V and J ends lost 4 bases and 1 base respectively, with 10 bases between them. CDR3 in DNA: TGTGCCAGCAGCCCTCAGGTGGGCACAGATACGCAGTATTTT. This gives the protein CASSPQVGTDTQYF.

The chain joins TRBV6-2 or TRBV6-3 to TRBJ2-3, with D unresolved. CDR3 length: 12 amino acids. Germline V CDR1 and CDR2: MNHEY, SVGEGT. Trimming took 2 bases from V and 5 from J, leaving 5 bases between them. The CDR3: CASSYRRDTQYF. The CDR3 DNA reads as TGTGCCAGCAGTTACCGTCGAGATACGCAGTATTTT.

The chain combines TRBV19 with TRBJ2-7; 8 bases fit TRBD1. V lost 7 bases to trimming and J lost 2 bases; unmatched junction nucleotides: 4. The CDR3 is made up of 13 amino acids. Germline-derived CDR1 and CDR2 are LNHDA and SQIVND (reference sequence). The CDR3 bases are TGTGCCAGTACCCAGGGGGCTGCCTACGAGCAGTACTTC. As protein: CASTQGAAYEQYF.

DNA for the CDR3: TGTGCCAGCAGGATACAGGGAGCCCCTGAAGCTTTCTTT. Translation: CASRIQGAPEAFF. The chain has TRBV7-2 and TRBJ1-1; possible D gene TRBD1, 6 bases. The V end lost 6 bases, the J end lost 6 bases, and 14 bases lay between the germline ends. CDR3 length: 13 amino acids. The V gene's germline CDR1 is SGHTA and CDR2 FQGNSA.

The chain carries TRBV7-8 and TRBJ1-1; D remains unclear. Germline loops: CDR1 SGHVS, CDR2 FQNEAQ. The V gene lost 5 bases and the J gene lost 5 bases, with 12 bases spanning the gap. The CDR3 contains 13 residues. The CDR3 loop reads CASSRTPGTEAFF. CDR3 nucleotides: TGTGCCAGCAGCCGTACGCCCGGGACTGAAGCTTTCTTT. Complete variable domain (other parts from reference TRBV7-8 and TRBJ1-1): GAGVSQSPRYKVAKRGQDVALRCDPISGHVSLFWYQQALGQGPEFLTYFQNEAQLDKSGLPSDRFFAERPEGSVSTLKIQRTQQEDSAVYLCASSRTPGTEAFFGQGTRLTVV.

The genes are TRBV10-3 and TRBJ2-2; 8 bases are a match to TRBD2. With V trimmed by 3 bases and J by 3 bases, 12 bases remained unmatched. The CDR3 contains 18 residues. Germline V CDR1 and CDR2: ENHRY, SYGVKD. CDR3 protein: CAISESMGAGGYTGELFF. CDR3 DNA sequence: TGTGCCATCAGTGAATCTATGGGGGCGGGAGGTTACACCGGGGAGCTGTTTTTT.

The chain links TRBV7-3 to TRBJ2-3, with D unresolved. This CDR3 is built from 16 residues. Germline CDR1 is SGHTA and CDR2 is FQGTGA. The V end lost 4 bases, the J end lost 0 bases, and 14 bases lay between the germline ends. The DNA of the CDR3 is TGTGCCAGCAGCTCATCTCTAGGAACGAGCACAGATACGCAGTATTTT. As protein: CASSSSLGTSTDTQYF.

The rearrangement uses TRBV11-2 and TRBJ2-7, with 13 bases aligning to TRBD2. With V trimmed by 2 bases and J by 0 bases, 7 bases remained unmatched. The CDR3 runs 18 residues. CDR1 and CDR2 (germline): SGHAT, FQNNGV. Here the CDR3 reads CASSLLPGLAGHSYEQYF. In DNA, the CDR3 is TGTGCCAGCAGCTTACTACCGGGACTAGCGGGACACTCCTACGAGCAGTACTTC.